These T cell receptor beta chains were read from a single sample in a study of blood T cell repertoires in COVID-19. Repertoires were generated with immunoSEQ multiplex PCR, while TCRdb's copy carries only in-frame clones and drops some. The sample includes 210,000 or so clones, under 90% seen only once; the top ten take around 19%. Material for sequencing was peripheral blood. Every receptor here comes from a human donor in a cohort sampled during active COVID-19. Each CDR3 is given with its conserved first and last residue. A D gene is named only where the DNA matches it firmly. A clone size is listed for some rows: how often the clone was seen (once, few, many), or a class if it is expanded.

TGTGCCAGCAGGGGGGGGACTTGGAGCGCGAACACCGGGGAGCTGTTTTTT CASRGGTWSANTGELFF TRBJ2-2 . TRBV11-2 TRBD2
TGTGCCAGCAGTTTGGGGGGGCGCTACCCCTATGGCTACACCTTC CASSLGGRYPYGYTF TRBJ1-2 . TRBV27 .
TGTGCCAGCAGACGAACTAGCGGGAGGGGAGATACGCAGTATTTT CASRRTSGRGDTQYF TRBJ2-3 . TRBV6-6 TRBD2
TGCGCCAGCAGCCACTTACTAGCGGCAGGCTACGAGCAGTACTTC CASSHLLAAGYEQYF TRBJ2-7 . TRBV4-1 TRBD2
TGTGCCAGCAGTGATTGGGGACTAGCGGGAGCAGATACGCAGTATTTT CASSDWGLAGADTQYF TRBJ2-3 . TRBV25-1 TRBD2
TGTGCCAGCAGTCCCTACTTCGGACAGGGGGTGGTCGCTAATGAAAAACTGTTTTTT CASSPYFGQGVVANEKLFF TRBJ1-4 . TRBV5-4 TRBD1
TGTGCCAGCAGTTTATTAGCGGGAGGGCCCCATGAGCAGTTCTTC CASSLLAGGPHEQFF TRBJ2-1 . TRBV28 TRBD2
TGTGCCAGCAGTGCCGAGGTTTTAAGCTCCTACAATGAGCAGTTCTTC CASSAEVLSSYNEQFF TRBJ2-1 . TRBV2 .
TGTGCCAGCAGCGGACAGTACAGGTTGGAGCCCCAGCATTTT CASSGQYRLEPQHF TRBJ1-5 . TRBV7-8 .
TGTGCCAGCAGCCATTCGGACAGGGGGCCTCTTGGCTACACCTTC CASSHSDRGPLGYTF TRBJ1-2 . TRBV3-1/TRBV3-2 TRBD1
TGTGCCAGCAGTGCGTTCTATGGCTACACCTTC CASSAFYGYTF TRBJ1-2 . TRBV28 .
TGTGCCAGCAGCCCCATACAGACAGGAGTTAACACTGAAGCTTTCTTT CASSPIQTGVNTEAFF TRBJ1-1 . TRBV7-9 .
TGTGCCAGCAGTTATGGCAGGGTAAGGAACACTGAAGCTTTCTTT CASSYGRVRNTEAFF TRBJ1-1 . TRBV6-5 .
TGTGCCAGCAGCTTAGGGCGGACAGGTCGATTGGGTAACACCGGGGAGCTGTTTTTT CASSLGRTGRLGNTGELFF TRBJ2-2 . TRBV11-2 TRBD1
TGTGCCAGCAGCCAAGCCTCAACAGGGGGTCACGAAAAACTGTTTTTT CASSQASTGGHEKLFF TRBJ1-4 . TRBV3-1/TRBV3-2 TRBD1
TGTGCCAGCAGTTTACCCCAGGCGGGGGCCCAGCATTTT CASSLPQAGAQHF TRBJ1-5 once TRBV28 .
TGTGCCAGCACACCATTCAGAGCGGGCGAAAAACTGTTTTTT CASTPFRAGEKLFF TRBJ1-4 . TRBV2 .
TGCGCCAGCAGCTTGCCGGGGTTGAGGACCCAGTACTTC CASSLPGLRTQYF TRBJ2-5 . TRBV5-1 .
TGTGCCAGCAGTTTGTACCAGAACTATGGCTACACCTTC CASSLYQNYGYTF TRBJ1-2 . TRBV12-3/TRBV12-4 .
TGTGCCAGCAGCTTTCAAGGATTCATAGAGGGCTACGAGCAGTACTTC CASSFQGFIEGYEQYF TRBJ2-7 . TRBV7-2 .
TGTGCCAGCAATGGGGCAGAAATGAATCAGCCCCAGCATTTT CASNGAEMNQPQHF TRBJ1-5 once TRBV2 .
TGTGCCAGCAGTGGGCTAGCGGGAGGGCCCGCCTACAATGAGCAGTTCTTC CASSGLAGGPAYNEQFF TRBJ2-1 . TRBV7-9 TRBD2
TGTGCCAGCAGCCAAGGCAACAAACCAGGACAGGGTGGGCTCCTGATATATGGCTACACCTTC CASSQGNKPGQGGLLIYGYTF TRBJ1-2 . TRBV4-2 TRBD1
TGTGCCAGCAGTCTACAGGTGCAATGGGGTGAAGCTTTCTTT CASSLQVQWGEAFF TRBJ1-1 . TRBV28 .
TGTGCCATCAGTGCAACTAGTTTGGATGAGCAGTTCTTC CAISATSLDEQFF TRBJ2-1 . TRBV10-3 .
TGTGCCAGCAGCTTAGGAGCGGGAGGGGTAGATACGCAGTATTTT CASSLGAGGVDTQYF TRBJ2-3 . TRBV7-2 TRBD2
TGTGCCAGCAGCTTGGCCGGGGGACAGCCCCAGCATTTT CASSLAGGQPQHF TRBJ1-5 . TRBV5-5 .
TGTGCCAGTAGTGAAAACAGGCTTGGTGGAAACACCATATATTTT CASSENRLGGNTIYF TRBJ1-3 . TRBV19 .
TGCAGTGCCCTAGAGTACAATGAGCAGTTCTTC CSALEYNEQFF TRBJ2-1 . TRBV20-1 .
TGTGCCAGCAGCCAATCCGGGACAGGATATTATAGCAATCAGCCCCAGCATTTT CASSQSGTGYYSNQPQHF TRBJ1-5 once TRBV7-8 TRBD1
TGCGCCAGCAGCTTGACAGGCTCCAACTTTGGAAACACCATATATTTT CASSLTGSNFGNTIYF TRBJ1-3 . TRBV5-1 .
TGTGCCAGCCGCGGTGGGGGCCTCTCTGGAAACACCATATATTTT CASRGGGLSGNTIYF TRBJ1-3 . TRBV19 .
TGTGCCAGCAGTTTTAGGGGAGGGGAGAACACTGAAGCTTTCTTT CASSFRGGENTEAFF TRBJ1-1 . TRBV7-8 .
TGCGCCAGCAGACTCCCACAAGGACAGGGTAGGCCTTATGGCTACACCTTC CASRLPQGQGRPYGYTF TRBJ1-2 few TRBV10-1 TRBD1
TGTGCCATTCAACCGGGACAGGGTACGCAGCCCCAGCATTTT CAIQPGQGTQPQHF TRBJ1-5 . TRBV24-1 TRBD1
TGTGCCAGCAGCTTAGCGCAGGGCGTACGTAATGAAAAACTGTTTTTT CASSLAQGVRNEKLFF TRBJ1-4 . TRBV7-2 .
TGCGCCAGCAGCTTGGAAGGGGGATACCAGCCCCAGCATTTT CASSLEGGYQPQHF TRBJ1-5 . TRBV5-1 .
TGTGCCAGCAGCTTAGAGGAGGGGGCCATCCCAACTAATGAGCAGTTCTTC CASSLEEGAIPTNEQFF TRBJ2-1 . TRBV11-2 .
TGTGCCAGCAGCTACGTAGCAGATACGCAGTATTTT CASSYVADTQYF TRBJ2-3 . TRBV7-6 .
TGCAGCGTTTGGACAGGGGGTTATCAGCCCCAGCATTTT CSVWTGGYQPQHF TRBJ1-5 . TRBV29-1 TRBD1
TGCGCCAGCAGCTTAATAGGGACATATGAGCAGTTCTTC CASSLIGTYEQFF TRBJ2-1 . TRBV5-1 .
TGTGCCACCGGAGACTGGCCTGAAGCTTTCTTT CATGDWPEAFF TRBJ1-1 . TRBV19 .
TGTGCCAGCACCCTCCGGAGGGGCACCGGGGAGCTGTTTTTT CASTLRRGTGELFF TRBJ2-2 . TRBV28 .
TGCGCCAGCAGCTCTCGTAGCGGCTTCACAGATACGCAGTATTTT CASSSRSGFTDTQYF TRBJ2-3 . TRBV5-1 .
TGTGCCAGCAGCCCATACAGGGTTGGAGCTTTCTTT CASSPYRVGAFF TRBJ1-1 few TRBV12-3/TRBV12-4 .
TGTGCCAGTAGTATAAATAGGGACAGGGCCGGGGAGCAGTTCTTC CASSINRDRAGEQFF TRBJ2-1 . TRBV19 TRBD1
TGTGCCAGCAGCTTACGGGGATCGGGGGCCAACGTCCTGACTTTC CASSLRGSGANVLTF TRBJ2-6 . TRBV7-2 .
TGTGCCAGCAGTATGCGACGTGGCAGGAACATTCAGTACTTC CASSMRRGRNIQYF TRBJ2-4 . TRBV27 .